The present TCR beta chain was sequenced within a study of blood T cell repertoires in COVID-19. Study-level background: Material from acute and convalescent COVID-19 was sourced from the United States, Italy and Spain. Nucleic acid was either cDNA or gDNA, and it came from T cells, B-cell-depleted T cells, or PBMCs.

V was cut by 6 bases and J by 10 bases, with 19 bases left in between. The CDR3 runs to 14 residues. From germline, CDR1 is MNHEY and CDR2 SVGAGI. Authors' processing steps: Estimation of nucleated cell counts relied on the amplification of reference gene primers. This table comes from immunoSEQ multiplex PCR, and its TCRdb copy is limited to in-frame clones, with some not included. The DNA was the basis for D and trimming; V, J and clone size are from that table. The sample has roughly 160,000 clones, roughly 84% seen once. Sequencing was performed on peripheral blood. This receptor was identified in a woman at least 80 years old with active or convalescent COVID-19. The chain employs TRBV6-5 and TRBJ1-3, with unresolved D. CDR3 amino acids: CASSYTYGDGTIYF. The CDR3 DNA is TGTGCCAGCAGCTATACCTACGGGGATGGGACCATATATTTT.